This paragraph reports one T cell receptor (beta chain). The antigen is undetermined. Being one base from a much bigger clone, this may be a read error. From the reads, TCRdb called clonotypes with MiXCR, one entry per CDR3 protein. The sample holds 250,000 to 300,000 distinct CDR3 sequences, roughly 24% seen once. This entry is derived from a study of T cell repertoires in cytomegalovirus infection. Study information: Matching HLA type, along with CMV infection, was indicated by public TCR beta signatures. Study-wide points: Of the TCR beta families, the public ones yielded a cumulative frequency that identified carriers of CMV plus the relevant HLA. CMV-specific TCR beta clonotypes restricted by HLA-C dominated the ex vivo response.

V lost 6 bases to trimming and J lost 7 bases, with 19 bases between them. Germline V gene data show CDR1 as MDHEN and CDR2 as SYDVKM. The CDR3 runs to 14 residues. This sequence was found in a human donor in good health (CMV status not recorded). Some clones in this sample may be carry-over from other donors' samples. This chain joins TRBV28 and TRBJ2-7, with D possibly being TRBD1 (6 bases). The sequenced sample was PBMCs. DNA for the CDR3: TGTGCCAGCAGCGAAGGGGACACCCCGGGGGAGCAGTACTTC. Translating gives CASSEGDTPGEQYF.